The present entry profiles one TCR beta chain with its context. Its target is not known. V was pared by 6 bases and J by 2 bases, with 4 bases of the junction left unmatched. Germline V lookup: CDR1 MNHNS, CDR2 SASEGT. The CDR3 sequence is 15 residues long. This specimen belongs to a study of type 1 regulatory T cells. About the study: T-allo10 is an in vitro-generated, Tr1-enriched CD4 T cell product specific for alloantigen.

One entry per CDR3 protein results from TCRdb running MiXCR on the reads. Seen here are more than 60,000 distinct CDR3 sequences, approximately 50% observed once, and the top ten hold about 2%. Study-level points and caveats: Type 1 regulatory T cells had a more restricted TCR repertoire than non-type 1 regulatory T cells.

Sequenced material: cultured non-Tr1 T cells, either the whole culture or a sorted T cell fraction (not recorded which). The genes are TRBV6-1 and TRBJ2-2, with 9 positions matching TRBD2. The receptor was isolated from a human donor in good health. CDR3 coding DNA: TGTGCCAGCAGACGGGGACTAGCCAACACCGGGGAGCTGTTTTTT. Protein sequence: CASRRGLANTGELFF.